The rows below give T cell receptor beta chains drawn from one sample of a study of regulatory T cells in long-lasting Graves disease. TCRdb redid the calling of the multiplex PCR reads with MiXCR, one entry per CDR3 protein. The profile shows under 450,000 distinct CDR3 sequences, 15% to 20% of them singletons. The data were also submitted as part of a second study, on T cells in Graves' hyperthyroidism and ophthalmopathy.

Sequenced material: peripheral blood mononuclear cells (PBMCs), taken at new diagnosis, from a patient treated with antithyroid drugs. The receptors derive from a woman under 30 with Graves disease. Both conserved end residues are part of each CDR3. D genes are given only for firm matches. Not every row has a clone size; where given, it reads once, few, many or a size class.

>13|TRBJ2-3|TRBV2|.|few
TGTGCCAGCAGTGAAGGGGGTATCGATACGCAGTATTTT
CASSEGGIDTQYF
>15|TRBJ2-7|TRBV18|.|few
TGTGCCAGCTCACCACCGGGAGTACCCTCCTACGAGCAGTACTTC
CASSPPGVPSYEQYF
>17|TRBJ2-7|TRBV6-1|.|many
TGTGCCAGCACTCTCGAGGTGGTCGACAGGTCGGGGTACGAGCAGTACTTC
CASTLEVVDRSGYEQYF
>15|TRBJ2-1|TRBV12-3/TRBV12-4|.|many
TGTGCCAGCAAAACGCACAGTCCTTCCTACAATGAGCAGTTCTTC
CASKTHSPSYNEQFF
>16|TRBJ2-1|TRBV20-1|.|.
TGCAGTGCTAGAGGCTCCCTAGGAGGGGGAGGGGATGAGCAGTTCTTC
CSARGSLGGGGDEQFF
>15|TRBJ2-2|TRBV24-1|.|few
TGTGCCACCAGGAGTTCGGGTTTAGGTACCGGGGAGCTGTTTTTT
CATRSSGLGTGELFF
>10|TRBJ2-5|TRBV30|.|.
TGTGCCTGGGCGAACGAGACCCAGTACTTC
CAWANETQYF
>15|TRBJ1-3|TRBV5-1|.|few
TGCGCCAGCAGCTTGGGAGCCTCCTCTGGAAACACCATATATTTT
CASSLGASSGNTIYF
>15|TRBJ1-5|TRBV28|.|few
TGTGCCACCATCGAGAAACACGGGGGCAATCAGCCCCAGCATTTT
CATIEKHGGNQPQHF
>14|TRBJ1-5|TRBV6-2/TRBV6-3|.|many
TGTGCCAGCAGTTACCCGGGGGGCAATCAGCCCCAGCATTTT
CASSYPGGNQPQHF
>14|TRBJ2-7|TRBV6-2/TRBV6-3|.|few
TGTGCCAGCACGTTGGCTAGCAACTCCTACGAGCAGTACTTC
CASTLASNSYEQYF
>15|TRBJ2-5|TRBV5-1|.|many
TGCGCCAGCAGCTTGGGTGGTAGCGGCCAAGAGACCCAGTACTTC
CASSLGGSGQETQYF
>16|TRBJ2-6|TRBV6-5|.|few
TGTGCCAGCAGTTACTCGGTCAGCTCTGGGGCCAACGTCCTGACTTTC
CASSYSVSSGANVLTF
>12|TRBJ1-2|TRBV12-3/TRBV12-4|.|.
TGTGCCAGCAGTTTCGGGCGGAATGGCGACACCTTC
CASSFGRNGDTF
>13|TRBJ2-2|TRBV10-3|.|few
TGTGCCATCAAGGCGGTTGCGACCGGGGAGCTGTTTTTT
CAIKAVATGELFF
>15|TRBJ1-1|TRBV7-9|.|few
TGTGCCAGCAGCTTAAGCCTCGGAGCGGACACTGAAGCTTTCTTT
CASSLSLGADTEAFF
>14|TRBJ1-1|TRBV5-1|.|.
TGCGCCAGCAGCTCGGGTTCCCGGGTTACTGAAGCTTTCTTT
CASSSGSRVTEAFF
>14|TRBJ2-3|TRBV5-1|.|many
TGCGCCAGCAGCTTGGATGCGGATACAGATACGCAGTATTTT
CASSLDADTDTQYF
>15|TRBJ1-2|TRBV7-9|.|many
TGTGCCAGCAGCTCTCAGGGGCAGGGAGGCTATGGCTACACCTTC
CASSSQGQGGYGYTF
>14|TRBJ1-2|TRBV11-2|.|many
TGTGCCAGCAGCTTCTCCGGACTTATCTATGGCTACACCTTC
CASSFSGLIYGYTF
>15|TRBJ2-1|TRBV10-1|TRBD2|few
TGCGCCAGCAGTGCGGCGGGACTAGCCAACAATGAGCAGTTCTTC
CASSAAGLANNEQFF
>16|TRBJ2-5|TRBV3-1|TRBD1|many
TGTGCCAGCAGCCAAGATCAAGGGGGCCCCGGGGAGACCCAGTACTTC
CASSQDQGGPGETQYF
>17|TRBJ1-6|TRBV5-8|.|few
TGTGCCAGCAGCTTGATGCAGGGAAGCAACTATAATTCACCCCTCCACTTT
CASSLMQGSNYNSPLHF
>15|TRBJ2-1|TRBV7-6|.|many
TGTGCCAGCAGCCGGGTCCGGGGTTCCTACAATGAGCAGTTCTTC
CASSRVRGSYNEQFF
>17|TRBJ2-7|TRBV10-3|TRBD2|.
TGTGCCATCAGTGAAGGGGCTAGCGGGAGGGCCTCCTACGAGCAGTACTTC
CAISEGASGRASYEQYF
>15|TRBJ1-5|TRBV28|.|many
TGTGCCAGCAGCTTACCTCGGAGACTTAATCAGCCCCAGCATTTT
CASSLPRRLNQPQHF
>11|TRBJ2-7|TRBV20-1|.|many
TGCAGTGCCGAGGGGGGGTACGAGCAGTACTTC
CSAEGGYEQYF
>13|TRBJ2-2|TRBV28|.|.
TGTGCCAGCAGTTTTTTAGGGCCCGGGGAGCTGTTTTTT
CASSFLGPGELFF
>14|TRBJ2-2|TRBV11-2|TRBD2|many
TGTGCCAGCAGCTTGGGACTAGGTGTCGGGGAGCTGTTTTTT
CASSLGLGVGELFF
>14|TRBJ2-5|TRBV6-1|.|many
TGTGCCAGCAGTGAACAGGGGTTCTCGGAGACCCAGTACTTC
CASSEQGFSETQYF
>16|TRBJ2-2|TRBV30|TRBD1|many
TGTGCCTGGAGCCGACGGACAGGGCCGAACACCGGGGAGCTGTTTTTT
CAWSRRTGPNTGELFF
>15|TRBJ2-7|TRBV15|TRBD2|.
TGTGCCACCAGCAGACGGACTAGCGCGCTTGGCGAGCAGTACTTC
CATSRRTSALGEQYF
>15|TRBJ2-2|TRBV2|TRBD2|many
TGTGCCAGCAGGGCAGGGACTAGTAACACCGGGGAGCTGTTTTTT
CASRAGTSNTGELFF
>13|TRBJ1-1|TRBV7-3|.|many
TGTGCCAGCAGCTTATCTAGGCAAACTGAAGCTTTCTTT
CASSLSRQTEAFF
>20|TRBJ1-6|TRBV7-8|.|few
TGTGCCAGCAGCTTAGTCACCGCGACAGCCGGGGTTAGGCGTAATTCACCCCTCCACTTT
CASSLVTATAGVRRNSPLHF
>15|TRBJ2-1|TRBV11-3|TRBD1|many
TGTGCCAGCAGCCTTCGGGACAGCTCCTACAATGAGCAGTTCTTC
CASSLRDSSYNEQFF
>13|TRBJ1-2|TRBV12-3/TRBV12-4|.|many
TGTGCCAGCAGGCCTGGGGCGGTCTATGGCTACACCTTC
CASRPGAVYGYTF